This entry describes one TCR beta chain. Its antigen is undetermined. This specimen belongs to a study of blood T cells in healthy people across ages. Notes on the study in general: Higher diversity and more naive CD4+ cells were features of long-lived donors, compared to aged donors.

A second PCR, run for 7 to 11 cycles, used a sample-barcoded 5' primer plus a J-beta primer mix. Each cDNA molecule was tagged by a template-switch adaptor with 12 random nucleotides. Individual samples furnished no less than 2.5 million CDR3-containing paired-end reads apiece. Each CDR3 protein is one row after TCRdb ran MiXCR on the 5' RACE reads. Among fewer than 900,000 distinct CDR3 sequences, about 40% were seen once, and the ten largest hold 20% to 25%. Per germline, CDR1 SGHDN and CDR2 FVKESK. Deletions cut 4 bases from V and 4 bases from J, with 19 bases between. The CDR3 sequence is 16 residues long.

The specimen was blood. The sequence derives from a woman in her fifties or sixties in good health. This sequence joins TRBV14 and TRBJ1-1, with D possibly being TRBD1 (5 bases). The CDR3 reads CASSRLSAGGGTEAFF. The CDR3 DNA sequence: TGTGCCAGCAGCCGCCTCAGTGCCGGGGGGGGCACTGAAGCTTTCTTT.